The source of this TCR beta chain is a study of STAT5B mutations in CD4+ large granular lymphocyte leukemia. Study summary: When available, cryopreserved cells underwent CD8+ depletion before CD4+ selection.

Methods used by the authors: A clonotype over 5% of the repertoire counted as a possible leukemic clone, about 60 overall. Generated by immunoSEQ multiplex PCR, the TCRdb table keeps only in-frame clones and is missing some. V, J and clone size reflect that table, while D and trimming were determined from the DNA. The sample lists roughly 6,700 clones, roughly 70% seen once, with 1.9% in the top ten. The CDR3 totals 14 residues. Germline CDR1 reads SGHTA; CDR2 reads FQGNSA. The ends were cut back, 3 bases at V and 6 bases at J, with 12 bases in the middle. Regarding this clone: Its antigen is unknown.

General study results and limits: 8/27 top patient clones versus 2/35 control clones were TRBV06-family.

The chain combines TRBV7-2 with TRBJ2-1; D possibly corresponds to TRBD2 (6 bases). The material sequenced was PBMCs. This receptor was taken from a woman in her seventies with CD4+ T-cell large granular lymphocyte leukemia. In DNA form, the CDR3 reads TGTGCCAGCAGCTTCCCGATGCGGGGCAATGAGCAGTTCTTC. It translates to CASSFPMRGNEQFF.